This T cell receptor (beta chain) comes out of a study of Graves' ophthalmopathy and Graves' hyperthyroidism. This clonotype was counted at least ten times. Germline-derived CDR1 and CDR2 are MNHEY and SVGEGT. This CDR3 spans 15 amino acids. The V gene lost 5 bases and the J gene lost 0 bases, with 13 bases spanning the gap. The study amplified TCR beta CDR3 regions using RNA transcripts. Investigators did first-round RT-PCR with HTBI primers, then second-round multiplex PCR. TCRdb re-derived calls from the multiplex PCR reads in MiXCR, one entry per CDR3 protein. Among approximately 37,000 distinct CDR3 sequences, 52% were seen once, and the ten largest hold less than 20%.

The specimen was peripheral blood. This chain links TRBV6-2 or TRBV6-3 with TRBJ2-5; D may be TRBD1 (6 bases). The sequence was obtained from an adult man with Graves' ophthalmopathy. The CDR3 DNA sequence: TGTGCCAGCAGTAAAGGACAGTCGTACCAAGAGACCCAGTACTTC. Translating gives CASSKGQSYQETQYF.